This T cell receptor (beta chain) was identified in a study of shared clonotypes between healthy human individuals. Germline CDR1 and CDR2: MDHEN and SYDVKM. The CDR3 consists of 12 residues. Some clones are missing from TCRdb's copy, which holds only in-frame ones; the method was immunoSEQ multiplex PCR. The repertoire holds 2 million to 3 million clones, with 80% to 95% as singletons. The sample taken for sequencing was naive CD4+ T cells from PBMCs. The subset here: CD45RA+ positively selected. The chain carries TRBV28 and TRBJ2-5; no clear D. The assigned J gene may be wrong: the sequence end matches TRBJ2-7 better. This sequence was found in a man younger than 35 in good health. Some clones in this sample may be carry-over from other donors' samples. The CDR3 sequence: CASRPDFYEQYF. The DNA for the CDR3 is TGTGCCAGCAGACCTGACTTTTACGAGCAGTACTTC.